The entry below gives a single T cell receptor (beta chain) sequence along with its context. These data originate in a study of OX40 agonist ivuxolimab in advanced cancers. Overall study: Each dose-escalation patient presented with hepatocellular carcinoma, melanoma, renal cell or head and neck cancer. Prior anti-PD-1, anti-PD-L1 or anti-CTLA-4 therapy was allowed; approximately 41% had some.

The germline V gene has CDR1 MGHRA and CDR2 YSYEKL. V was clipped by 1 base and J by 0 bases, with 14 bases between them. The CDR3 has 17 amino acids. Libraries were prepared by immunoSEQ multiplex PCR; TCRdb keeps only in-frame clonotypes and omits some of them. The sample contains 60,000 to 85,000 clones, roughly 80% of which appear only once. The source of this sequence is an adult with an advanced solid tumor such as melanoma, head and neck, liver or kidney cancer. Sequencing used CD4+ or CD8+ T cells sorted from blood, obtained in a trial of the OX40 agonist ivuxolimab. V is TRBV4-1 and J is TRBJ2-3, with D possibly matching TRBD2 (5 bases). The CDR3 here is CASSQVLRERSTDTQYF. The CDR3 nucleotides read TGCGCCAGCAGCCAAGTATTGAGGGAGAGGAGCACAGATACGCAGTATTTT.